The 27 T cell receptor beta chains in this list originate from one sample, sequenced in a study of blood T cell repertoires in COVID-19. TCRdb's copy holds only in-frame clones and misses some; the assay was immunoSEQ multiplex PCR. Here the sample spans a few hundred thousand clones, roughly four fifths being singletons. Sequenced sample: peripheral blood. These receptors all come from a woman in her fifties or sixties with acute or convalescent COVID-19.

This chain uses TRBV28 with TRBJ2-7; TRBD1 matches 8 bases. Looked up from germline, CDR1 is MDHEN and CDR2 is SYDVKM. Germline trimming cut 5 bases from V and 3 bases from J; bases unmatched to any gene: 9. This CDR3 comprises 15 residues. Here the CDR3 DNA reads TGTGCCAGCAGTGGCCGGACAGGGACCCACTACGAGCAGTACTTC. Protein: CASSGRTGTHYEQYF.

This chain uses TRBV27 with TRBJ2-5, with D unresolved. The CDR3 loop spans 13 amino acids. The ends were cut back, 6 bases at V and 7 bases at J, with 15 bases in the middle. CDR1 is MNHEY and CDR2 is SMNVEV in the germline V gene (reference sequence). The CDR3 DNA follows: TGTGCCAGCAGCTCCGACTTGGGTGGGACCCAGTACTTC. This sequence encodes CASSSDLGGTQYF.

DNA of the CDR3: TGTGCCAGCTCACCTGTCAACTACGAGCAGTACTTC. Protein: CASSPVNYEQYF. The chain has TRBV18 and TRBJ2-7; no clear D gene. This CDR3 spans 12 amino acids. CDR1 KGHSH and CDR2 LQKENI come from the germline V gene. V was cut by 3 bases and J by 3 bases, with 6 bases left in between.

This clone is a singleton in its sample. CDR3 coding DNA: TGTGCCAGCAGTTCCGGACTAGCGGGTTTTGAGTTCTTC. Translation: CASSSGLAGFEFF. This chain links TRBV12-3 or TRBV12-4 with TRBJ2-1; 11 positions match TRBD2. After removal of 4 bases from V and 14 bases from J, the junction contained 7 bases not matched to a gene. The CDR3 sequence is 13 residues long.

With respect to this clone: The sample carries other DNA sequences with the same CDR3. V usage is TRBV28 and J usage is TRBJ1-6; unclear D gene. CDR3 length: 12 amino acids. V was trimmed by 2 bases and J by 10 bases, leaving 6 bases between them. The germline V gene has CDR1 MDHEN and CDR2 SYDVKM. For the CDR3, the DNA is TGTGCCAGCAGTTTAAGGAGCTCACCCCTCCACTTT. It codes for CASSLRSSPLHF.

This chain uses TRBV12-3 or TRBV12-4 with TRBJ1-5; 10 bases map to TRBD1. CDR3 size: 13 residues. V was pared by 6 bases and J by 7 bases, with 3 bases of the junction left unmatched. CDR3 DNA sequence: TGTGCCAGCAGAGGGACAGGGGAACAGCCCCAGCATTTT. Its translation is CASRGTGEQPQHF.

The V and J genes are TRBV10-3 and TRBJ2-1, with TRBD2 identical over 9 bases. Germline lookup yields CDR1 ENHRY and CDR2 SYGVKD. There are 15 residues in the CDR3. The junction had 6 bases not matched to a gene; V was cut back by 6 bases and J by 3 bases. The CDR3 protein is CAISAQTSGYNEQFF. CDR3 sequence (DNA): TGTGCCATCAGCGCGCAGACTAGCGGCTACAATGAGCAGTTCTTC.

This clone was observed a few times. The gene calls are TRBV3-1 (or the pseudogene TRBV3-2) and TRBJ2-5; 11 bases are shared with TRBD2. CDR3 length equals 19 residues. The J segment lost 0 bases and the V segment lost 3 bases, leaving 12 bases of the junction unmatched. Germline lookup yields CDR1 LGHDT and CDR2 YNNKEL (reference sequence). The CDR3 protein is CASSQVGLAGGWYQETQYF. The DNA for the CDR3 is TGTGCCAGCAGCCAGGTCGGCCTAGCGGGAGGTTGGTACCAAGAGACCCAGTACTTC.

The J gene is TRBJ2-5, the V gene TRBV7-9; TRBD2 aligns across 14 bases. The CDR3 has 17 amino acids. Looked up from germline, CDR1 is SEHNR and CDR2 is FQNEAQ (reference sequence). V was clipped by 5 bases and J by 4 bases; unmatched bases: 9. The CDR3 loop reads CASSPYPGTSGRETQYF. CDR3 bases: TGTGCCAGCAGCCCCTACCCCGGGACTAGCGGGAGAGAGACCCAGTACTTC. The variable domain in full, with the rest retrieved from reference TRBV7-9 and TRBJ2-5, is DTGVSQNPRHKITKRGQNVTFRCDPISEHNRLYWYRQTLGQGPEFLTYFQNEAQLEKSRLLSDRFSAERPKGSFSTLEIQRTEQGDSAMYLCASSPYPGTSGRETQYFGPGTRLLVL.

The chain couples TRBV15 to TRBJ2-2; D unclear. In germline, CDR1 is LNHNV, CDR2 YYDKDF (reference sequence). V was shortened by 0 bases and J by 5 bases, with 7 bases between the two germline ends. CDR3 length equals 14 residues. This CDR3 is CATSRDRQTGELFF. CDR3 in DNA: TGTGCCACCAGCAGAGATCGACAAACCGGGGAGCTGTTTTTT.

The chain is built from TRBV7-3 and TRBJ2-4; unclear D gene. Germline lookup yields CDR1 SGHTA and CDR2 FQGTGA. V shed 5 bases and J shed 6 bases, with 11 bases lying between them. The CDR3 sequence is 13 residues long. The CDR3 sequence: CASSPESGNIQYF. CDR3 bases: TGTGCCAGCAGCCCTGAGTCCGGAAACATTCAGTACTTC. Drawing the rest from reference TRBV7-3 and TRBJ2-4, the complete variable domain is GAGVSQTPSNKVTEKGKYVELRCDPISGHTALYWYRQSLGQGPEFLIYFQGTGAADDSGLPNDRFFAVRPEGSVSTLKIQRTERGDSAVYLCASSPESGNIQYFGAGTRLSVL.

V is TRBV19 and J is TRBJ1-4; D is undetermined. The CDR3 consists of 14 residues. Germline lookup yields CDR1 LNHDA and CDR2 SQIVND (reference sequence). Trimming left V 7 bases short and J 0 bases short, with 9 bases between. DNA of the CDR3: TGTGCCAGTAATCCAACGGCAACTAATGAAAAACTGTTTTTT. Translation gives CASNPTATNEKLFF.

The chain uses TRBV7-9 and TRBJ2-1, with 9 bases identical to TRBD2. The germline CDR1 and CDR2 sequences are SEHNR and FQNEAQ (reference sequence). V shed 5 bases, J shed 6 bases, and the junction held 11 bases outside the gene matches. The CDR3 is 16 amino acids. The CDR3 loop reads CASSPAAGGIRNEQFF. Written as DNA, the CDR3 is TGTGCCAGCAGCCCCGCGGCGGGAGGGATCCGCAATGAGCAGTTCTTC.

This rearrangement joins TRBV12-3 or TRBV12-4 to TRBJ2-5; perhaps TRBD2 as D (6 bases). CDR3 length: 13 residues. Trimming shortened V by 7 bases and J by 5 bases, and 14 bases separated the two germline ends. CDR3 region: CASILAGTETQYF. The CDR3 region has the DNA TGTGCCAGCATCCTGGCGGGAACGGAGACCCAGTACTTC.

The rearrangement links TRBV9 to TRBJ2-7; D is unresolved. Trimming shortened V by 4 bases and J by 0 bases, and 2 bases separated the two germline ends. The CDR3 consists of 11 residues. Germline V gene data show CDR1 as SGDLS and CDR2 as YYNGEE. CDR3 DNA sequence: TGTGCCAGCAGCCTCTCCTACGAGCAGTACTTC. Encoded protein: CASSLSYEQYF.

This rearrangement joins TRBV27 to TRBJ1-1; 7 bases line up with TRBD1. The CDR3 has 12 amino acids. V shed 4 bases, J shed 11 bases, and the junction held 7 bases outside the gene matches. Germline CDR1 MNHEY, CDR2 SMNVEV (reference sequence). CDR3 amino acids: CASSSIRGSAFF. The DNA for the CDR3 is TGTGCCAGCAGTTCGATCAGGGGGTCCGCTTTCTTT.

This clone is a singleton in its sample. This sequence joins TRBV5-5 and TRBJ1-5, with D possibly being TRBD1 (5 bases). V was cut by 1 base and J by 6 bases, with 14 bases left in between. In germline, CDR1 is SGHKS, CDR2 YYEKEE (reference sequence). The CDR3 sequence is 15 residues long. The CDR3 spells CASSLSLNQGQPQHF. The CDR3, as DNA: TGTGCCAGCAGCTTGTCCCTTAATCAGGGTCAGCCCCAGCATTTT.

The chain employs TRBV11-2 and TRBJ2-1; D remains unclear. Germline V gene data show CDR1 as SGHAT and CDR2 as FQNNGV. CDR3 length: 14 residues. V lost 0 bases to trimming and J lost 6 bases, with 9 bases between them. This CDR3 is CASSLDLQSNEQFF. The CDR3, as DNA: TGTGCCAGCAGCTTAGATCTACAGAGCAATGAGCAGTTCTTC.

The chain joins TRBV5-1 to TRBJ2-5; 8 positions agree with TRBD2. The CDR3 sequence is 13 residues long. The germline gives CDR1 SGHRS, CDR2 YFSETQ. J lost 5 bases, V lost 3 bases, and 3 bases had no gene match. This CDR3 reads CASSSASGETQYF. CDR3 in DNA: TGCGCCAGCAGCTCAGCTAGCGGGGAGACCCAGTACTTC.

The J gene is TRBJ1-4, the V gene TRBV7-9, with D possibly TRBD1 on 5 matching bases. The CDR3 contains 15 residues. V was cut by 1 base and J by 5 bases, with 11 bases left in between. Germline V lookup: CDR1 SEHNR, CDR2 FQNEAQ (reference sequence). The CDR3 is CASSLGSGGNEKLFF. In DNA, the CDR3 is TGTGCCAGCAGCTTAGGGTCCGGGGGGAATGAAAAACTGTTTTTT.

The CDR3 here is CARLFYGYTF. The CDR3 coding sequence is TGCGCCAGACTCTTCTATGGCTACACCTTC. The V call is TRBV10-2, the J call TRBJ1-2, with D unclear. This CDR3 contains 10 residues. Per germline, CDR1 WSHSY and CDR2 SAAADI. Trimming took 9 bases from V and 4 from J, leaving 6 bases between them.

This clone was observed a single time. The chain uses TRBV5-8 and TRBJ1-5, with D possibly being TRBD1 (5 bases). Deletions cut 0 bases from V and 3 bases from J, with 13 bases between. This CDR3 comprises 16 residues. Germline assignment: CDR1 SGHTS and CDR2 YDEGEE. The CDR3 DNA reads TGTGCCAGCAGCTTGGAGAGGGGAGGGAACAATCAGCCCCAGCATTTT. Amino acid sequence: CASSLERGGNNQPQHF. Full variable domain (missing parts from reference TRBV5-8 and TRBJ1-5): EAGVTQSPTHLIKTRGQQATLRCSPISGHTSVYWYQQALGLGLQFLLWYDEGEERNRGNFPPRFSGRQFPNYSSELNVNALELEDSALYLCASSLERGGNNQPQHFGDGTRLSIL.

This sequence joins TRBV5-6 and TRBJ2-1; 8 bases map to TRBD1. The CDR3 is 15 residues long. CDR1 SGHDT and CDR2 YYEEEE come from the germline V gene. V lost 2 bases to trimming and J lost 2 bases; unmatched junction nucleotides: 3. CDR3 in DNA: TGTGCCAGCAGCTTCGGGACAGGTGCCTACAATGAGCAGTTCTTC. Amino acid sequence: CASSFGTGAYNEQFF.

DNA of the CDR3: TGTGCCAGCAGCTTCAGGCTAATCAACGGGGGGGAGACCCAGTACTTC. The encoded protein is CASSFRLINGGETQYF. J is TRBJ2-5 and V is TRBV7-6, with TRBD2 matching 7 bases. V lost 3 bases, J lost 5 bases, and 12 bases stayed unmatched. The CDR3 runs 16 residues. CDR1 and CDR2 (germline): SGHVS, FNYEAQ. The whole variable domain, filled in from reference TRBV7-6 and TRBJ2-5, reads GAGVSQSPRYKVTKRGQDVALRCDPISGHVSLYWYRQALGQGPEFLTYFNYEAQQDKSGLPNDRFSAERPEGSISTLTIQRTEQRDSAMYRCASSFRLINGGETQYFGPGTRLLVL.

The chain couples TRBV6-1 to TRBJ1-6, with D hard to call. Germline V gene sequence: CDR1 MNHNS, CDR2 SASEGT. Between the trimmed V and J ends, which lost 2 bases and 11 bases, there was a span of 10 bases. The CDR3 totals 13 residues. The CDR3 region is CASSEFPGAPLHF. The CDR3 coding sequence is TGTGCCAGCAGTGAATTCCCCGGGGCACCCCTCCACTTT.

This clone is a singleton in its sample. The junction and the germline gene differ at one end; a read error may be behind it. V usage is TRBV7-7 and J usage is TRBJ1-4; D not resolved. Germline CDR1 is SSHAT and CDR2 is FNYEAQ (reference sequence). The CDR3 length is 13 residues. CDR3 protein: CASSLAEGEKLFF. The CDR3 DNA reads TGTGCTAGCAGCTTGGCAGAGGGTGAAAAACTGTTTTTT.

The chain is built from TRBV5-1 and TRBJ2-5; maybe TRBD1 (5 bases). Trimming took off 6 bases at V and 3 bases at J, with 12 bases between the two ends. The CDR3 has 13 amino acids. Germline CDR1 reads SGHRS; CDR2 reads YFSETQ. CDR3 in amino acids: CASTSTVEETQYF. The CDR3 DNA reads TGCGCCAGCACGTCGACAGTGGAAGAGACCCAGTACTTC. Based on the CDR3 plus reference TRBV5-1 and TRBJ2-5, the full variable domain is KAGVTQTPRYLIKTRGQQVTLSCSPISGHRSVSWYQQTPGQGLQFLFEYFSETQRNKGNFPGRFSGRQFSNSRSEMNVSTLELGDSALYLCASTSTVEETQYFGPGTRLLVL.